This T cell receptor beta chain was identified in a study of PD-1 blockade in mismatch repair-deficient tumors. PCR or immunohistochemistry showed mismatch repair deficiency in every enrolled patient. Three pembrolizumab responders had their TCRs sequenced. V was pared by 0 bases and J by 0 bases, with 11 bases between. CDR1 is ENHRY and CDR2 is SYGVKD in the germline V gene. This CDR3 region has 17 residues. TCRdb keeps only in-frame clones here, not all; method: immunoSEQ multiplex PCR. The sample has 120,000 or so clones, around nine tenths seen once. Sequences were derived from peripheral blood, sampled about 17 months after starting pembrolizumab. The sequence was collected from an adult with mismatch repair-deficient cancer. The V call is TRBV10-3, the J call TRBJ2-2, with D possibly being TRBD1 (5 bases). CDR3 protein: CAISESAGNANTGELFF. The CDR3, as DNA: TGTGCCATCAGTGAGTCGGCAGGGAACGCGAACACCGGGGAGCTGTTTTTT.